These 4 T cell receptor beta chains share one sample of origin, sequenced in a study of identical twins. MiXCR, run by TCRdb on the 5' RACE reads, gives a single entry per CDR3 protein. The sample lists 200,000 to 250,000 distinct CDR3 sequences, over 12% occurring once. The sample was memory (CD45RO+) T cells sorted from blood. The source is a young woman in good health.

The chain has TRBV20-1 and TRBJ1-1; weak D call: TRBD1 (5 bases). Per germline, CDR1 DFQATT and CDR2 SNEGSKA (reference sequence). This CDR3 has 14 amino acids. The V end lost 1 base, the J end lost 1 base, and 10 bases lay between the germline ends. DNA for the CDR3: TGCAGTGCTAGAGGTCAGGGAACGAACACTGAAGCTTTCTTT. This translates into CSARGQGTNTEAFF.

This clonotype occurred a few times. The CDR3 spells CASSLIQRGADTQYF. CDR3 sequence (DNA): TGTGCCAGCAGCTTAATTCAGCGGGGCGCAGATACGCAGTATTTT. The chain recombines TRBV11-2 with TRBJ2-3; the match to TRBD2 covers 7 bases. Germline values: CDR1 SGHAT, CDR2 FQNNGV. The ends lost 2 bases at V and 4 bases at J; junction bases unmatched: 6. The CDR3 loop spans 15 amino acids.

This clonotype has just a few counts. The CDR3 region is CASRKGSLAVDEQFF. In nucleotides, the CDR3 is TGCGCCAGCAGAAAGGGTTCGCTAGCGGTGGATGAGCAGTTCTTC. The gene calls are TRBV5-1 and TRBJ2-1; 7 positions match TRBD2. The CDR3 extends over 15 amino acids. After removal of 5 bases from V and 8 bases from J, the junction contained 13 bases not matched to a gene. Germline V gene lookup returns CDR1 SGHRS and CDR2 YFSETQ.

This clonotype was seen only a few times. The chain recombines TRBV18 with TRBJ2-2; a weak D match, TRBD1 (6 bases). V was clipped by 1 base and J by 0 bases, with 9 bases between them. CDR3 length: 16 amino acids. Germline CDR1 is KGHSH and CDR2 is LQKENI. In nucleotides, the CDR3 is TGTGCCAGCTCACCACAAGACAGGACGAACACCGGGGAGCTGTTTTTT. Its protein is CASSPQDRTNTGELFF.